Here is one TCR beta chain with its context. Here immunoSEQ multiplex PCR was the method, and the copy in TCRdb shows in-frame clones only, minus some. The table shows under 140,000 clones, with about 88% occurring only once. These data belong to a study of T cell responses to AZD1222 COVID-19 vaccine. V lost 5 bases and J 7 bases, leaving 12 bases between the germline ends. This CDR3 contains 13 residues. Germline V gives CDR1 KGHSH, CDR2 LQKENI. This receptor was obtained from an adult in good health. The chain has TRBV18 and TRBJ1-5; weak D call: TRBD1 (5 bases). The material sequenced was peripheral blood, taken on day 0 of AZD1222 vaccination. The DNA for the CDR3 is TGTGCCAGCTCAGAGGGACCCGGACAGCCCCAGCATTTT. As protein: CASSEGPGQPQHF. Looking up the rest from reference TRBV18 and TRBJ1-5 gives the full variable domain: NAGVMQNPRHLVRRRGQEARLRCSPMKGHSHVYWYRQLPEEGLKFMVYLQKENIIDESGMPKERFSAEFPKEGPSILRIQQVVRGDSAAYFCASSEGPGQPQHFGDGTRLSIL.